The 11 T cell receptor beta chains below come from one sample, sequenced in a study of cytomegalovirus exposure and HLA in healthy donors. The primer mix had 60 Vbeta and 13 Jbeta primers. Profiled with immunoSEQ multiplex PCR; TCRdb holds only in-frame clones, not every one. The table includes under 200,000 clones, about 75% detected once. The specimen sequenced was PBMCs. The receptors stem from a man between 50 and 59 years old in good health and CMV-seropositive.

The chain employs TRBV5-5 and TRBJ1-6; tentatively, D is TRBD1 (5 bases). Germline CDR1 and CDR2: SGHKS and YYEKEE (reference sequence). The CDR3 extends over 14 amino acids. Trimming took off 3 bases at V and 6 bases at J, with 10 bases between the two ends. The CDR3 DNA reads TGTGCCAGCAGCTGGGGCAGTGTTAATTCACCCCTCCACTTT. Residues: CASSWGSVNSPLHF.

This clone was detected only a few times. The gene calls are TRBV5-6 and TRBJ2-2; TRBD1 matches 8 bases. The CDR3 sequence is 15 residues long. CDR1 is SGHDT and CDR2 is YYEEEE in the germline V gene. Germline trimming cut 2 bases from V and 6 bases from J; bases unmatched to any gene: 6. CDR3 nucleotides: TGTGCCAGCAGCTTCGGGACAGGATTTTCCGGGGAGCTGTTTTTT. This encodes CASSFGTGFSGELFF.

V is TRBV19 and J is TRBJ1-1; D remains ambiguous. Germline V gene sequence: CDR1 LNHDA, CDR2 SQIVND (reference sequence). Trimming cost V 5 bases and J 4 bases, with 14 bases left between them. The CDR3 is 14 residues long. For the CDR3, the DNA is TGTGCCAGTAGTTCCCGCCAGTCTCTCACTGAAGCTTTCTTT. Translating it yields CASSSRQSLTEAFF.

This sequence joins TRBV6-6 and TRBJ2-5; 14 bases fit TRBD2. Germline values: CDR1 MNHNY, CDR2 SVGAGI (reference sequence). V lost 0 bases to trimming and J lost 5 bases; unmatched junction nucleotides: 2. This CDR3 has 16 residues. As DNA, the CDR3 is TGTGCCAGCAGTTACTCGTGGACTAGCGGGGGGGAGACCCAGTACTTC. Protein product: CASSYSWTSGGETQYF.

This clone occurred once. This chain joins TRBV28 and TRBJ2-7; D perhaps matches TRBD1 (6 bases). The germline CDR1 and CDR2 sequences are MDHEN and SYDVKM. With 3 bases removed from V and 2 bases from J, the gap between germline ends came to 14 bases. The CDR3 consists of 15 residues. The CDR3 loop is CASSFSQGFPYEQYV. The CDR3 coding sequence is TGTGCCAGCAGTTTCTCCCAGGGGTTCCCCTACGAGCAGTACGTC.

This chain links TRBV27 with TRBJ1-6, with a tentative D call TRBD1 (6 bases). The CDR3 loop spans 13 amino acids. Germline V gene data show CDR1 as MNHEY and CDR2 as SMNVEV (reference sequence). V lost 10 bases and J 7 bases, leaving 14 bases between the germline ends. CDR3 residues: CATSGTPNSPLHF. In DNA, the CDR3 is TGTGCCACCTCCGGGACACCCAATTCACCCCTCCACTTT.

This clone has more than one count but fewer than ten. V and J are TRBV5-4 and TRBJ1-6, with 7 bases that match TRBD1. V shed 4 bases and J 7 bases; nucleotides not matched to a gene: 14. Germline CDR1 reads SGHNT; CDR2 reads YYREEE (reference sequence). CDR3 length equals 17 residues. This CDR3 is CASSRPDRVVGNSPLHF. DNA of the CDR3: TGTGCCAGCAGCAGGCCCGACAGGGTCGTGGGAAATTCACCCCTCCACTTT.

The rearrangement uses TRBV2 and TRBJ1-5; 9 bases align to TRBD1. CDR1 is SNHLY and CDR2 is FYNNEI in the germline V gene. CDR3 length equals 15 residues. V dropped 6 bases and J dropped 0; count of bases not matched to a gene: 3. CDR3 protein: CASSVDRGSNQPQHF. The DNA for the CDR3 is TGTGCCAGCAGCGTGGACAGGGGTAGCAATCAGCCCCAGCATTTT. Variable domain in full (rest from reference TRBV2 and TRBJ1-5): EPEVTQTPSHQVTQMGQEVILRCVPISNHLYFYWYRQILGQKVEFLVSFYNNEISEKSEIFDDQFSVERPDGSNFTLKIRSTKLEDSAMYFCASSVDRGSNQPQHFGDGTRLSIL.

This clone came up a few times. At the DNA level, this CDR3 is encoded by other sequences in the same sample as well. V gene TRBV6-4 combines with J gene TRBJ2-3; maybe TRBD2 (6 bases). The V end was cut by 5 bases, the J end by 0 bases, with 9 bases between. Germline V gene sequence: CDR1 MRHNA, CDR2 SNTAGT. The CDR3 has 14 residues. The CDR3 DNA is TGTGCCAGCAGTTTGGCGGGGAGCACAGATACGCAGTATTTT. Its protein product is CASSLAGSTDTQYF.

The CDR3: CASSVHQGTRNEQFF. The CDR3 coding sequence is TGTGCCAGCAGCGTGCATCAGGGGACGCGGAATGAGCAGTTCTTC. This rearrangement joins TRBV9 to TRBJ2-1, with D possibly matching TRBD1 (6 bases). The CDR3 spans 15 residues. Germline lookup yields CDR1 SGDLS and CDR2 YYNGEE. The germline V and J ends were trimmed by 2 bases and 7 bases, with 16 bases remaining between them.

This chain links TRBV28 with TRBJ2-7; the D is unclear. This CDR3 region has 15 residues. The germline V gene has CDR1 MDHEN and CDR2 SYDVKM. Deletions cut 3 bases from V and 2 bases from J, with 14 bases between. The CDR3, as DNA: TGTGCCAGCAGTTTTCAAGAGAACCCTACCTACGAGCAGTACTTC. This encodes CASSFQENPTYEQYF. The full variable domain, in which reference TRBV28 and TRBJ2-7 provide the parts outside the CDR3, is DVKVTQSSRYLVKRTGEKVFLECVQDMDHENMFWYRQDPGLGLRLIYFSYDVKMKEKGDIPEGYSVSREKKERFSLILESASTNQTSMYLCASSFQENPTYEQYFGPGTRLTVT.